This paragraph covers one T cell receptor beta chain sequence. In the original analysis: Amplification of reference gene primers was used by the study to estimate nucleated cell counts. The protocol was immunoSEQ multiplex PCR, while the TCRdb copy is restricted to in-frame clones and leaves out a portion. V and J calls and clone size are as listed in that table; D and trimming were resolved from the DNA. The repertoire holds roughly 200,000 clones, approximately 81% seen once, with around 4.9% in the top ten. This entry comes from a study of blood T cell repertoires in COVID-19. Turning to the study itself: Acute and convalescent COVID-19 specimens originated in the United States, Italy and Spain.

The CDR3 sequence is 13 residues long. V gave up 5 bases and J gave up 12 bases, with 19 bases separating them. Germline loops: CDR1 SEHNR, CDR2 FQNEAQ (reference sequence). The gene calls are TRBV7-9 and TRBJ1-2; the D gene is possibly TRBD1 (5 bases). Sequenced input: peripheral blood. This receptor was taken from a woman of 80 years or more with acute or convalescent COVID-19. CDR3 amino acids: CASSPGTGLWDTF. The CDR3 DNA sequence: TGTGCCAGCAGCCCAGGCACGGGACTATGGGACACCTTC.